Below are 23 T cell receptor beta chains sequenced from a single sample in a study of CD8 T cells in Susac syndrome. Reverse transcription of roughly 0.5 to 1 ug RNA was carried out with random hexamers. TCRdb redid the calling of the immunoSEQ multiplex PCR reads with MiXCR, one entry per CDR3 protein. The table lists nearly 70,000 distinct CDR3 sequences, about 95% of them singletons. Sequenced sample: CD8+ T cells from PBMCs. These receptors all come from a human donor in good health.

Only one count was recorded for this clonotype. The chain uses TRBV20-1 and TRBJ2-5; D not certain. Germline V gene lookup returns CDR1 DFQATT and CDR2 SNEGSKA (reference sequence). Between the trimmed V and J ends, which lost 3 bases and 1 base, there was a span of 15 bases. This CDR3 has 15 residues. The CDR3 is CSARSQLSPQETQYF. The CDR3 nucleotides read TGCAGTGCTAGGTCCCAGCTCTCCCCCCAAGAGACCCAGTACTTC.

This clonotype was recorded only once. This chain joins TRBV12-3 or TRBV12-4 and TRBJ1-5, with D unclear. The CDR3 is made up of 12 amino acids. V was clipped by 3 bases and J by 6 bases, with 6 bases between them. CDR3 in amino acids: CASSFPGQPQHF. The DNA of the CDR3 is TGTGCCAGCAGTTTTCCCGGTCAGCCCCAGCATTTT.

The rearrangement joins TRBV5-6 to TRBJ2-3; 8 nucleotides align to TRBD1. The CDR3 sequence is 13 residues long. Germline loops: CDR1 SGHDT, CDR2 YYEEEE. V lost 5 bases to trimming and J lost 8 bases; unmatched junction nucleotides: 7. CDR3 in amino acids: CASRKTGDLTQYF. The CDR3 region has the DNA TGTGCCAGCAGGAAGACAGGGGACCTTACGCAGTATTTT.

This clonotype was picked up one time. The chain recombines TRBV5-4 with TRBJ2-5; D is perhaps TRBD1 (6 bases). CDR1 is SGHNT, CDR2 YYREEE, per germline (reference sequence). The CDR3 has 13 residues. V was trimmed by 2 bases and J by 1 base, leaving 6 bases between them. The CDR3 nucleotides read TGTGCCAGCAGCTTCAGGGGCCAAGAGACCCAGTACTTC. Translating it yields CASSFRGQETQYF.

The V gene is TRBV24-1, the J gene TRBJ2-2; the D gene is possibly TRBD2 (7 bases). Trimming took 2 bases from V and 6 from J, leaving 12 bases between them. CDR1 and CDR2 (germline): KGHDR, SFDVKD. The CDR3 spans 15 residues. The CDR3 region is CATSDWGGFAGELFF. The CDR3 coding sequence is TGTGCCACCAGTGATTGGGGGGGCTTCGCCGGGGAGCTGTTTTTT.

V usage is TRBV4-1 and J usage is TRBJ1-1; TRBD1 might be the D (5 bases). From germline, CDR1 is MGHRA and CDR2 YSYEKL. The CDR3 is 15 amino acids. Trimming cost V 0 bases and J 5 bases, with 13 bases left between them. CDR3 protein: CASSQDPGAVTEAFF. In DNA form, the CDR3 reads TGCGCCAGCAGCCAAGATCCCGGGGCAGTAACTGAAGCTTTCTTT.

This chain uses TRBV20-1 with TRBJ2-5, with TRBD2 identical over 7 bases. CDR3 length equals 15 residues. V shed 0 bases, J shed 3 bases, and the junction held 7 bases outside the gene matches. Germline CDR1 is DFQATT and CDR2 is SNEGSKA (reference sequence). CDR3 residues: CSARDAGLAEETQYF. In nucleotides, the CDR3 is TGCAGTGCTAGAGATGCAGGGCTAGCGGAAGAGACCCAGTACTTC.

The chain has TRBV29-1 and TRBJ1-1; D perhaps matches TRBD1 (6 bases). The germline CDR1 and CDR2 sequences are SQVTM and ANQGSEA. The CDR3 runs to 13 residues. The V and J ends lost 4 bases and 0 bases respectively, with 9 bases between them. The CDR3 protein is CSVGNRVNTEAFF. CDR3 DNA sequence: TGCAGCGTTGGCAACAGGGTGAACACTGAAGCTTTCTTT.

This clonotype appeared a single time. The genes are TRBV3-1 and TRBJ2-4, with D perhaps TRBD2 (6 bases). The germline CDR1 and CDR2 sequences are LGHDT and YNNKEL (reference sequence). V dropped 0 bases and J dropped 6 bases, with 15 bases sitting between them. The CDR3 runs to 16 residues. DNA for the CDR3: TGTGCCAGCAGCCAAGATCAACCGGGACTCGGAAACATTCAGTACTTC. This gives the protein CASSQDQPGLGNIQYF.

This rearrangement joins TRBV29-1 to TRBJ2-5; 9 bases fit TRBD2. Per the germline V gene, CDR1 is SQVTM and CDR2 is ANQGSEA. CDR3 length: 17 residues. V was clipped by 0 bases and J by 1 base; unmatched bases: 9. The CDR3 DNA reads TGCAGCGTTGAAGATGGGGAGCGGGGGGCCGCCCAAGAGACCCAGTACTTC. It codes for CSVEDGERGAAQETQYF. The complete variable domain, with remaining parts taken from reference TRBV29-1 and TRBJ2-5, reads SAVISQKPSRDICQRGTSLTIQCQVDSQVTMMFWYRQQPGQSLTLIATANQGSEATYESGFVIDKFPISRPNLTFSTLTVSNMSPEDSSIYLCSVEDGERGAAQETQYFGPGTRLLVL.

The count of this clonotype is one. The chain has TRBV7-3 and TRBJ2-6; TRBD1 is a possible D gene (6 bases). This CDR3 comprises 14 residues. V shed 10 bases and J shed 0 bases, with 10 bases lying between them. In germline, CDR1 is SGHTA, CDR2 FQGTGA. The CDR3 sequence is CATGQLSGANVLTF. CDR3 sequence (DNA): TGTGCCACCGGACAGCTCTCTGGGGCCAACGTCCTGACTTTC.

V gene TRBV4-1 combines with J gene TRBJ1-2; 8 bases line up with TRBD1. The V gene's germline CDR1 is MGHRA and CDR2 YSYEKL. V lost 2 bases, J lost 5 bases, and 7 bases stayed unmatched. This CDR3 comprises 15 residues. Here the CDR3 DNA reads TGCGCCAGCAGCCAACCACAGGGGGATCGGTATGGCTACACCTTC. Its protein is CASSQPQGDRYGYTF.

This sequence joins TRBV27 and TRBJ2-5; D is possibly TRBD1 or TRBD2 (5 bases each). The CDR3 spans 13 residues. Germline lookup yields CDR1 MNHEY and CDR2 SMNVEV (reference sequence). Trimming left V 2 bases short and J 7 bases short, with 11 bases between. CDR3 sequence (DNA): TGTGCCAGCAGTTTAGACCTCGGGACGACCCAGTACTTC. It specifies CASSLDLGTTQYF.

The CDR3 DNA follows: TGTGCCAGCAGCTTAGTGGCCCCGGTCCCGGAGACCCAGTACTTC. Protein: CASSLVAPVPETQYF. The chain couples TRBV7-9 to TRBJ2-5, with D hard to call. Trimming took off 1 base at V and 5 bases at J, with 14 bases between the two ends. The CDR3 extends over 15 amino acids. Per germline, CDR1 SEHNR and CDR2 FQNEAQ (reference sequence).

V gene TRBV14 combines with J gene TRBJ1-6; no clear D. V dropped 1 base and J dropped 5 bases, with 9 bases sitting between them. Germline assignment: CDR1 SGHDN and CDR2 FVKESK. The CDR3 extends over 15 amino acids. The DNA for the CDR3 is TGTGCCAGCAGCCAAGTAGCGGTTAATAATTCACCCCTCCACTTT. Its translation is CASSQVAVNNSPLHF.

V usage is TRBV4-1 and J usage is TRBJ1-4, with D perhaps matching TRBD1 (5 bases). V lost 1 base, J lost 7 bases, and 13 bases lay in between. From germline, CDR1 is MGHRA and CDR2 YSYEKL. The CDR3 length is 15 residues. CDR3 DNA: TGCGCCAGCAGCCAAGTGTCCAGGGATGCTGAAAAACTGTTTTTT. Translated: CASSQVSRDAEKLFF.

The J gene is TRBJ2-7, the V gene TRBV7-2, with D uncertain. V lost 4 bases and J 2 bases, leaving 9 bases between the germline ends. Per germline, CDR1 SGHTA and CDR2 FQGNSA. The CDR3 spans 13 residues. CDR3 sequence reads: CASSYGIAYEQYV. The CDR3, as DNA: TGTGCCAGCAGCTACGGCATAGCCTACGAGCAGTACGTC.

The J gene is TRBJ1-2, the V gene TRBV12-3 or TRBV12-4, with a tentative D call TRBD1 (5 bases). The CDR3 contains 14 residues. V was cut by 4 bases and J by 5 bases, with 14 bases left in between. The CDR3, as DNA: TGTGCCAGCAGTTCTTGGCAGGAGGGGTATGGCTACACCTTC. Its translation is CASSSWQEGYGYTF.

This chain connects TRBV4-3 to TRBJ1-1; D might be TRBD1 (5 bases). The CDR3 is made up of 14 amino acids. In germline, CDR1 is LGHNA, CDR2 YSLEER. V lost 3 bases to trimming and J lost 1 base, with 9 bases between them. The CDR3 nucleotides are TGCGCCAGCAGCCAGTTGGACAAGAACACTGAAGCTTTCTTT. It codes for CASSQLDKNTEAFF.

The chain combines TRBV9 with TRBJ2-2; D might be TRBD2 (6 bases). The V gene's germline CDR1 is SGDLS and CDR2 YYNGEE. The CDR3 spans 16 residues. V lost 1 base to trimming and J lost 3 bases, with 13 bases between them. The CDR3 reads CASSVSEGLYTGELFF. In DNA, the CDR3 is TGTGCCAGCAGCGTATCGGAGGGACTCTACACCGGGGAGCTGTTTTTT.

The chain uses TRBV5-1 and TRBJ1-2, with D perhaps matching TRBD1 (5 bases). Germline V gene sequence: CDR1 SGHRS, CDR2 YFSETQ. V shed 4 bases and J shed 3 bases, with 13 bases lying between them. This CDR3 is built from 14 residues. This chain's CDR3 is CASSTSAGDYGYTF. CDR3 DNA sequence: TGCGCCAGCAGCACCTCGGCGGGGGACTATGGCTACACCTTC.

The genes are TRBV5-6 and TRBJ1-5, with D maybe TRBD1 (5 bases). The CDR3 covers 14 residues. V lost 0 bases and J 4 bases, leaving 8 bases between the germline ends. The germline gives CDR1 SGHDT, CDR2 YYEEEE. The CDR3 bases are TGTGCCAGCAGCTTGGGGGGGTGGAATCAGCCCCAGCATTTT. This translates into CASSLGGWNQPQHF.

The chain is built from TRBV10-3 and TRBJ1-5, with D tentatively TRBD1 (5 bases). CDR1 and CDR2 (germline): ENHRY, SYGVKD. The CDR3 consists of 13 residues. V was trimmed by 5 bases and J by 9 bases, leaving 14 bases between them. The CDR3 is CAISRTPERPQHF. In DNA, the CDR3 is TGTGCCATCAGTCGGACACCTGAAAGGCCCCAGCATTTT.